One T cell receptor beta chain is described in this entry. This sample stems from a study of blood T cell repertoires in COVID-19. The wider study: PBMCs, B-cell-depleted T cells, or T cells were the source of the cDNA or gDNA that made up the material.

The CDR3 is 12 residues long. With 5 bases clipped from V and 8 bases from J, the junction kept 1 base outside the gene matches. Germline-derived CDR1 and CDR2 are MNHEY and SMNVEV (reference sequence). Only in-frame clones appear in the TCRdb table, and some are missing; sequencing was by immunoSEQ multiplex PCR. The sample lists roughly 140,000 clones; 70% to 85% were seen once. The sequence was obtained from a woman aged 18-29 years who had been exposed to COVID-19. This rearrangement joins TRBV27 to TRBJ1-4; TRBD1 aligns across 8 bases. Sequencing was carried out using PBMCs or T cells enriched from blood (not recorded which). The chain's CDR3 is CASSDRGEKLFF. The CDR3 nucleotides are TGTGCCAGCAGTGACAGGGGCGAAAAACTGTTTTTT. The variable domain in full, with the rest retrieved from reference TRBV27 and TRBJ1-4, is EAQVTQNPRYLITVTGKKLTVTCSQNMNHEYMSWYRQDPGLGLRQIYYSMNVEVTDKGDVPEGYKVSRKEKRNFPLILESPSPNQTSLYFCASSDRGEKLFFGSGTQLSVL.